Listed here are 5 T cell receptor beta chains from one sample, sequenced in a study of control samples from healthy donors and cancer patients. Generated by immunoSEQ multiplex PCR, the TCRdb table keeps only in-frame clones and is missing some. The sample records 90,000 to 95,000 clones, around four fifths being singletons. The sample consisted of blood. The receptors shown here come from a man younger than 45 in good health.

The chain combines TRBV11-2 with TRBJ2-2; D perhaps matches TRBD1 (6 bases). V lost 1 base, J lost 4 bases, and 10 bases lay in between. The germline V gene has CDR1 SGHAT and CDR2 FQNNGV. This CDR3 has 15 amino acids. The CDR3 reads CASSLGTVFTGELFF. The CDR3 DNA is TGTGCCAGCAGCTTAGGGACAGTTTTCACCGGGGAGCTGTTTTTT. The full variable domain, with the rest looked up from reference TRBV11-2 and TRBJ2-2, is EAGVAQSPRYKIIEKRQSVAFWCNPISGHATLYWYQQILGQGPKLLIQFQNNGVVDDSQLPKDRFSAERLKGVDSTLKIQPAKLEDSAVYLCASSLGTVFTGELFFGEGSRLTVL.

This CDR3 reads CASSLGGTGTDTQYF. CDR3 DNA sequence: TGTGCCAGCAGCTTAGGGGGGACAGGCACAGATACGCAGTATTTT. V and J are TRBV11-2 and TRBJ2-3; 7 bases are shared with TRBD1. This CDR3 comprises 15 residues. V shed 1 base and J 1 base; nucleotides not matched to a gene: 2. Germline V lookup: CDR1 SGHAT, CDR2 FQNNGV.

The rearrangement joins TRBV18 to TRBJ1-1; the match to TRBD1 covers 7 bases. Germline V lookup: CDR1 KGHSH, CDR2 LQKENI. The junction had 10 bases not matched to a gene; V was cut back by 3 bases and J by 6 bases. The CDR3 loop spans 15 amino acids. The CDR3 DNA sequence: TGTGCCAGCTCACCCCGGACAGGCTCAGGGGCTGAAGCTTTCTTT. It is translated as CASSPRTGSGAEAFF. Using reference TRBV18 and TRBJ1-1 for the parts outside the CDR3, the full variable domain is NAGVMQNPRHLVRRRGQEARLRCSPMKGHSHVYWYRQLPEEGLKFMVYLQKENIIDESGMPKERFSAEFPKEGPSILRIQQVVRGDSAAYFCASSPRTGSGAEAFFGQGTRLTVV.

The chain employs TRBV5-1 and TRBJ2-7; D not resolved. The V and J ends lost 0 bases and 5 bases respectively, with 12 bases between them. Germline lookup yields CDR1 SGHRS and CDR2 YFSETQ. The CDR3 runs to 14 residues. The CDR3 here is CASSLAAFRNEQYF. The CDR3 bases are TGCGCCAGCAGCTTGGCGGCATTCAGGAACGAGCAGTACTTC.

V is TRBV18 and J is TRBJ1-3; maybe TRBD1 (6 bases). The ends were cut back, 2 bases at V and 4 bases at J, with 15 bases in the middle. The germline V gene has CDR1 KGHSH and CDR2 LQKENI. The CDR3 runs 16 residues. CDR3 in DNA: TGTGCCAGCTCACCAGGGACGGGGGCGCAAGGAAACACCATATATTTT. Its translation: CASSPGTGAQGNTIYF.